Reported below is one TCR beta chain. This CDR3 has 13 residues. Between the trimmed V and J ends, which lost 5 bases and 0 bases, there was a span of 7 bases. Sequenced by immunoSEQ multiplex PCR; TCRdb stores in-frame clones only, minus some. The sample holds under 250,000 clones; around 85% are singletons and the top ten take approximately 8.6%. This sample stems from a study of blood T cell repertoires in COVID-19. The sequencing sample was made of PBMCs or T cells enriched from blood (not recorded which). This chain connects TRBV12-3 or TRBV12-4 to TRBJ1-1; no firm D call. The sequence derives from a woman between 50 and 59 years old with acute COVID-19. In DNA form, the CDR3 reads TGTGCCAGCAGTACTAAGGTGAACACTGAAGCTTTCTTT. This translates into CASSTKVNTEAFF.